Many counts were recorded for the clone carrying this T cell receptor (beta chain). Its antigen is still unknown. The data are from a study of early T cells in non-severe SARS-CoV-2 infection. This CDR3 has 15 amino acids. Trimming pared 0 bases from V and 3 bases from J, leaving 9 bases between. The germline gives CDR1 SGHNT, CDR2 YENEEA. cDNA molecules, individually, were tagged with unique molecular identifiers. TCRdb re-analysed the 5' RACE reads in MiXCR, keeping a single row per CDR3 protein. In the table there are about 76,000 distinct CDR3 sequences, about 11% of which are singletons. Broader study findings: VDJdb matching favored anti-spike CD8 responses, missing private and CD4 specificities.

The gene calls are TRBV11-3 and TRBJ2-1; weak D call: TRBD1 (6 bases). The sequence came from an adult who was a healthcare worker with PCR-confirmed SARS-CoV-2 infection or an uninfected control (not recorded which). The source material was whole blood. The CDR3 loop reads CASSLDGDNYNEQFF. CDR3 DNA: TGTGCCAGCAGCTTAGATGGGGACAACTACAATGAGCAGTTCTTC.